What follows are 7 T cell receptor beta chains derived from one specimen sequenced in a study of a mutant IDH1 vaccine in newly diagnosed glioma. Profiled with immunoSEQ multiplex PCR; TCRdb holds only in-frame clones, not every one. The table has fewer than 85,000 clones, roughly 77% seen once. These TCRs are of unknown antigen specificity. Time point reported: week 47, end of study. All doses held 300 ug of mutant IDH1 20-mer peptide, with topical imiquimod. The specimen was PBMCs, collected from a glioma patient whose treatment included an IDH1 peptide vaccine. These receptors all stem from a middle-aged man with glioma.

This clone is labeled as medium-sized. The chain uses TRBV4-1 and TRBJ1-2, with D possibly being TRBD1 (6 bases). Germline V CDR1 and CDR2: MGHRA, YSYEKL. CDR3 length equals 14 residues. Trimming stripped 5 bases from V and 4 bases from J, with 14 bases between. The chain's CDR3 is CASSYLGQSYGYTF. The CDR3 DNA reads TGCGCCAGCAGCTACCTTGGACAGTCCTATGGCTACACCTTC.

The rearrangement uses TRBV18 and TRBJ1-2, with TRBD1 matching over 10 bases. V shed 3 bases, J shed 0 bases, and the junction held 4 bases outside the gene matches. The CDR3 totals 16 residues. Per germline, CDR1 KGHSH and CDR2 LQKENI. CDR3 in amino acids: CASSPGQGRSNYGYTF. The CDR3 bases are TGTGCCAGCTCACCGGGACAGGGGCGCTCTAACTATGGCTACACCTTC.

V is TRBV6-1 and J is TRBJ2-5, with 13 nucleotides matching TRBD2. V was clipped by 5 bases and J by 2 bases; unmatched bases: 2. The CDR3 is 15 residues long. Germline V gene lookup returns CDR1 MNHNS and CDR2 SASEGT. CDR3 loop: CASSPLAGGQETQYF. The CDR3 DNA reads TGTGCCAGCAGTCCACTAGCGGGGGGGCAAGAGACCCAGTACTTC.

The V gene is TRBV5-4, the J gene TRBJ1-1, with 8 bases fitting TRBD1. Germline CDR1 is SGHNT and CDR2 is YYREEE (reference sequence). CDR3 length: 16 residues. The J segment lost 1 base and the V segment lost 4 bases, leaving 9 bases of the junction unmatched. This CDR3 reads CASSDGTGGWNTEAFF. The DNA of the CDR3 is TGTGCCAGCAGCGATGGGACAGGCGGGTGGAACACTGAAGCTTTCTTT.

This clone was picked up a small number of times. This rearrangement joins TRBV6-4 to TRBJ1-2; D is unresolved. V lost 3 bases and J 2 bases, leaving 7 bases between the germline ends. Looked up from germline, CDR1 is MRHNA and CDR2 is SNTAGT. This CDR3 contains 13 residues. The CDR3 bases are TGTGCCAGCAGTGAACCGGCAAACTATGGCTACACCTTC. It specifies CASSEPANYGYTF.

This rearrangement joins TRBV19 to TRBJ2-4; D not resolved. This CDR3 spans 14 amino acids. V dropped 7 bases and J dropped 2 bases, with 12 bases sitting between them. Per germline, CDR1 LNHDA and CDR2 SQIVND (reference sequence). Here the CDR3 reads CASNRAGSKNIQYF. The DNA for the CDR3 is TGTGCCAGTAATAGAGCAGGATCCAAAAACATTCAGTACTTC.

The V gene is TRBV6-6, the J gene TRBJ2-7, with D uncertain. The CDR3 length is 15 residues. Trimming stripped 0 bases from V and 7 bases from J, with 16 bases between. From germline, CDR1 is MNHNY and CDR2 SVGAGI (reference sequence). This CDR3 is CASSYSMAPVGEQYF. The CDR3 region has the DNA TGTGCCAGCAGTTACTCGATGGCACCGGTAGGGGAGCAGTACTTC.